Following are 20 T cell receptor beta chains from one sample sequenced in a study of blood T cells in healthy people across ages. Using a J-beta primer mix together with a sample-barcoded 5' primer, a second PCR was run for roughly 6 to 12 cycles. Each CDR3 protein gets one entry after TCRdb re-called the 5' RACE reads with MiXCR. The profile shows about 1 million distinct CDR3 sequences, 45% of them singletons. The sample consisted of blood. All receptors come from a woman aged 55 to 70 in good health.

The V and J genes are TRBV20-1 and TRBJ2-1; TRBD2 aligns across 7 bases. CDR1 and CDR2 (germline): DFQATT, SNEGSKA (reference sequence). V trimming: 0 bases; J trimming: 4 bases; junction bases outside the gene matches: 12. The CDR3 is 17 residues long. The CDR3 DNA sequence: TGCAGTGCTAGAGATCTCTTGTTGGGAGGGCCTTACAATGAGCAGTTCTTC. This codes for CSARDLLLGGPYNEQFF.

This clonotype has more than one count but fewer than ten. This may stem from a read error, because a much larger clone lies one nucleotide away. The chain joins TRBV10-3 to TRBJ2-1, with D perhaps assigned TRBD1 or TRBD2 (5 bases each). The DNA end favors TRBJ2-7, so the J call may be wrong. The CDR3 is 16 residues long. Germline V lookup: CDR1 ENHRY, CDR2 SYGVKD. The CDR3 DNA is TGTGCCATCAGTGAGTCGGGGCAGGACTCCTACAATGAGCAGTACTTC. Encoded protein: CAISESGQDSYNEQYF.

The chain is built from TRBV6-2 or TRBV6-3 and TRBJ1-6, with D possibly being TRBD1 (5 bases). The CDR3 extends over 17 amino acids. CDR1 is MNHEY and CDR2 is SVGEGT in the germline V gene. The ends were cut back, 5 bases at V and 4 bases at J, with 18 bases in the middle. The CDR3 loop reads CASSQMQGFFYNSPLHF. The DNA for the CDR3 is TGTGCCAGCAGTCAGATGCAGGGCTTCTTTTATAATTCACCCCTCCACTTT.

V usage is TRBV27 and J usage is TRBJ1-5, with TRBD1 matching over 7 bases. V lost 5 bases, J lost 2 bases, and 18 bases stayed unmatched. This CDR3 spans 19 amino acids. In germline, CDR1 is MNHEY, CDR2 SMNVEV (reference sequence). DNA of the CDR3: TGTGCCAGCAGTCCCCTTGGGCAGGGGGGGGGGAATCGCAATCAGCCCCAGCATTTT. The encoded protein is CASSPLGQGGGNRNQPQHF.

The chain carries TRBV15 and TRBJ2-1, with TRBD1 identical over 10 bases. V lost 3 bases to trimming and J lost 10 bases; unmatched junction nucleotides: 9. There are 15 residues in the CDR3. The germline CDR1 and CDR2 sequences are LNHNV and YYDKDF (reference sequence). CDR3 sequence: CATSSPGTGVHEQFF. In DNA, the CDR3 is TGTGCCACCAGCAGTCCCGGGACAGGGGTCCACGAGCAGTTCTTC.

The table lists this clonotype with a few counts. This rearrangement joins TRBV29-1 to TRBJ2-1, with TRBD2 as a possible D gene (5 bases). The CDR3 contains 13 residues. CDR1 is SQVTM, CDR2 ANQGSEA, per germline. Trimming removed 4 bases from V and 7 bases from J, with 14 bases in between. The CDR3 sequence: CSVANPTGNEQFF. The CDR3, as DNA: TGCAGCGTTGCAAACCCGACGGGGAATGAGCAGTTCTTC.

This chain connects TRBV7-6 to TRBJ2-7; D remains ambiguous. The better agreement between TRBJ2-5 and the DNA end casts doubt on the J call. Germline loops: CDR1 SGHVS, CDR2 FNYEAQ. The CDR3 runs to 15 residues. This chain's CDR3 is CASSPPHLGAETQYF. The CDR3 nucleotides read TGTGCCAGCAGCCCTCCCCATCTCGGCGCGGAGACCCAGTACTTC.

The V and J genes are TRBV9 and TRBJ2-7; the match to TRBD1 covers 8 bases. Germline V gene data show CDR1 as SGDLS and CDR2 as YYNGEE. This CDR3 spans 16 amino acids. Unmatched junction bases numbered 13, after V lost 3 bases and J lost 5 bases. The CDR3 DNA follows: TGTGCCAGCAGCGAAGGGACAGGCGTCAGACTCAACGAGCAGTACTTC. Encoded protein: CASSEGTGVRLNEQYF.

The CDR3 is CSASGTGAKNIQYF. In DNA form, the CDR3 reads TGCAGTGCTAGTGGGACAGGGGCCAAAAACATTCAGTACTTC. The chain combines TRBV20-1 with TRBJ2-4; 9 bases map to TRBD1. Trimming took 3 bases from V and 1 from J; bases not matched to a gene: 1. Germline CDR1 DFQATT, CDR2 SNEGSKA (reference sequence). CDR3 length: 14 residues.

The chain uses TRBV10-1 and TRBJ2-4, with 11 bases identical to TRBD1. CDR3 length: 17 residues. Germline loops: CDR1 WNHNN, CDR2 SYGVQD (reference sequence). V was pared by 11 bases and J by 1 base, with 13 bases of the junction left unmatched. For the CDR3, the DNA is TGCGCCGCGGTGGGGACAGGGGGAAGGGAGGCCAAAAACATTCAGTACTTC. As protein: CAAVGTGGREAKNIQYF.

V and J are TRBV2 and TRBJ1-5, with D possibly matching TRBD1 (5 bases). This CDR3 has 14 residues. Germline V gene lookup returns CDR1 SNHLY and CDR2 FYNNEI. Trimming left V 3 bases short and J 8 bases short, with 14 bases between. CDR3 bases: TGTGCCAGCAGTGACAAGAGGGGTATAAAGCCCCAGCATTTT. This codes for CASSDKRGIKPQHF.

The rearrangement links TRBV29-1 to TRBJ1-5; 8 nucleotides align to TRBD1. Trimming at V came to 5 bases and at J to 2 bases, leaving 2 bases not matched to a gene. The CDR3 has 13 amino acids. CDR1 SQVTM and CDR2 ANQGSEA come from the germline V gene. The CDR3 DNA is TGCAGCGTTTCGGACAGGGGCAATCAGCCCCAGCATTTT. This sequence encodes CSVSDRGNQPQHF.

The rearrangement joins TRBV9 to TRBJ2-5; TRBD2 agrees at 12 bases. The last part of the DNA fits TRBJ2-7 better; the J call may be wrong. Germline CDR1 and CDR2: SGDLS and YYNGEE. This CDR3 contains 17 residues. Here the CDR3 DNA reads TGTGCCAGCAGCGTAGAGGGGAGGACTAGCGGGACTTACGAGCAGTACTTC. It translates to CASSVEGRTSGTYEQYF.

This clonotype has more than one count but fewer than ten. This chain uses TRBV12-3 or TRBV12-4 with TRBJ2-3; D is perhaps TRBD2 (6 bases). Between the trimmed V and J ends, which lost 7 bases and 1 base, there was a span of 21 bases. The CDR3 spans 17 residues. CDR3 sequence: CASTPAGREEGTDTQYF. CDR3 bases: TGTGCCAGCACCCCCGCGGGCAGGGAGGAGGGCACAGATACGCAGTATTTT.

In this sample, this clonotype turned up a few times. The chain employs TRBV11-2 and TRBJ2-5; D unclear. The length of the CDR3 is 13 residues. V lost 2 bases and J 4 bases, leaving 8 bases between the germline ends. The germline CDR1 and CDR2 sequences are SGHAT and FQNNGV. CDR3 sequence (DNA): TGTGCCAGCAGCTTATTAGTAAGAGAGACCCAGTACTTC. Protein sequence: CASSLLVRETQYF.

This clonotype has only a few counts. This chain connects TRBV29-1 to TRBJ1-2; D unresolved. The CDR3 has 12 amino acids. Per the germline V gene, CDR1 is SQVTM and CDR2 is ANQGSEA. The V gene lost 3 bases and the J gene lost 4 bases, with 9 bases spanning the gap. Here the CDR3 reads CSVELQRYGYTF. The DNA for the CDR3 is TGCAGCGTTGAGCTACAGCGCTATGGCTACACCTTC.

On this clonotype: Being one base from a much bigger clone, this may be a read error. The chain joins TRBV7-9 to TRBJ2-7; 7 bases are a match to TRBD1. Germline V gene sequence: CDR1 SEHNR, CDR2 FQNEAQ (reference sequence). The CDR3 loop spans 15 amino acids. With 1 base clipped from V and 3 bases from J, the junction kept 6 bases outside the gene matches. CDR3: CASSLDTGACYEQYF. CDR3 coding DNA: TGTGCCAGCAGCTTAGATACAGGGGCCTGCTACGAGCAGTACTTC.

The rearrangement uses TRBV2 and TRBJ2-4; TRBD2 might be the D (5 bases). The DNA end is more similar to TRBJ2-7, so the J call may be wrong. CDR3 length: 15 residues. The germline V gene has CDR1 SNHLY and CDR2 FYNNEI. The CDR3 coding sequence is TGTGCCAGCAGTGAAGCGGACTGGAACTCCTACGAGCAGTACTTC. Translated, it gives CASSEADWNSYEQYF.

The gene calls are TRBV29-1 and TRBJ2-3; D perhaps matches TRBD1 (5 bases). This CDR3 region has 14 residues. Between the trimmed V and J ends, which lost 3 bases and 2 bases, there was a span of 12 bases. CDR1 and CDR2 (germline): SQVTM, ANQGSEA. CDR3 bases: TGCAGCGTTGACTTGGCAGGGCTCACAGATACGCAGTATTTT. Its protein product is CSVDLAGLTDTQYF.

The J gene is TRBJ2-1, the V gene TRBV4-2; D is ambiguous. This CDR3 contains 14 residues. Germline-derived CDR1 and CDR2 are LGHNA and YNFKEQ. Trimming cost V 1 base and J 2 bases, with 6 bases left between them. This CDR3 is CASSQGLAYNEQFF. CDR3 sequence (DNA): TGTGCCAGCAGCCAAGGTCTAGCCTACAATGAGCAGTTCTTC.